Each of the 25 T cell receptor beta chains below was sequenced from the same sample in a study of T cells in Graves' hyperthyroidism and ophthalmopathy. The TCR beta CDR3 regions underwent amplification using RNA transcripts as the source. First-round RT-PCR of the TCR CDR3 relied on the HTBI primer set. TCRdb used MiXCR to reprocess the multiplex PCR reads, holding one entry per CDR3 protein. Among roughly 660,000 distinct CDR3 sequences listed, 15% to 20% were seen once. The sequenced sample consisted of blood. Receptors originate from a man aged 50 to 60 with Graves' hyperthyroidism.

Many counts were recorded for this clonotype. The V and J genes are TRBV27 and TRBJ2-1; TRBD2 might be the D (6 bases). V was cut by 8 bases and J by 5 bases, with 16 bases left in between. The CDR3 totals 14 residues. Germline CDR1 MNHEY, CDR2 SMNVEV (reference sequence). CDR3 DNA: TGTGCCAGCGGATTGTTGACTAGGGACAATGAGCAGTTCTTC. It is translated as CASGLLTRDNEQFF.

The genes are TRBV11-2 and TRBJ2-7, with 8 bases aligning to TRBD2. The CDR3 has 15 residues. Germline-derived CDR1 and CDR2 are SGHAT and FQNNGV. Germline trimming cut 3 bases from V and 5 bases from J; bases unmatched to any gene: 9. The CDR3 DNA is TGTGCCAGCAGCTTCCAGCGGGAGATCTTCCACGAGCAGTACTTC. Its protein is CASSFQREIFHEQYF.

This clonotype was recorded many times. The CDR3 region is CASSLSGTGTEKLFF. The CDR3 nucleotides are TGTGCCAGCAGTTTGTCCGGGACAGGGACTGAAAAACTGTTTTTT. V gene TRBV12-3 or TRBV12-4 combines with J gene TRBJ1-4, with 9 nucleotides matching TRBD1. The trim removed 3 bases at V and 7 bases at J, leaving 6 bases unmatched. The length of the CDR3 is 15 residues.

This clonotype was seen many times. J is TRBJ2-5 and V is TRBV2; 7 bases are a match to TRBD1. CDR1 is SNHLY and CDR2 is FYNNEI in the germline V gene. The CDR3 runs 13 residues. The V and J ends lost 11 bases and 6 bases, in that order; junction bases with no gene match: 12. The CDR3 DNA is TGTGCCTCGTCCGGGACAGCAACGAAGACCCAGTACTTC. Its translation: CASSGTATKTQYF. The whole variable domain, remainder taken from reference TRBV2 and TRBJ2-5, is EPEVTQTPSHQVTQMGQEVILRCVPISNHLYFYWYRQILGQKVEFLVSFYNNEISEKSEIFDDQFSVERPDGSNFTLKIRSTKLEDSAMYFCASSGTATKTQYFGPGTRLLVL.

The chain combines TRBV5-4 with TRBJ1-1; 7 nucleotides align to TRBD1. CDR1 and CDR2 from the germline V gene are SGHNT and YYREEE (reference sequence). The CDR3 covers 15 residues. With V trimmed by 0 bases and J by 4 bases, 6 bases remained unmatched. The CDR3 sequence is CASSLEGGMFTEAFF. CDR3 in DNA: TGTGCCAGCAGCTTGGAAGGGGGCATGTTCACTGAAGCTTTCTTT.

The chain links TRBV19 to TRBJ2-6, with D hard to call. CDR3 length equals 16 residues. V lost 1 base and J lost 4, with 11 bases in between. The germline CDR1 and CDR2 sequences are LNHDA and SQIVND (reference sequence). The CDR3 sequence is CASSIVWHGGANVLTF. The DNA for the CDR3 is TGTGCCAGTAGTATAGTTTGGCATGGCGGGGCCAACGTCCTGACTTTC.

This clonotype has ten or more counts. V and J are TRBV28 and TRBJ1-1, with 9 bases lining up with TRBD1. The CDR3 consists of 17 residues. Per the germline V gene, CDR1 is MDHEN and CDR2 is SYDVKM. V was pared by 2 bases and J by 5 bases, with 12 bases of the junction left unmatched. In DNA, the CDR3 is TGTGCCAGCAGTTTACCGATTTACAGGGGGCGTTTGACTGAAGCTTTCTTT. Its translation: CASSLPIYRGRLTEAFF. The whole variable domain, remainder taken from reference TRBV28 and TRBJ1-1, is DVKVTQSSRYLVKRTGEKVFLECVQDMDHENMFWYRQDPGLGLRLIYFSYDVKMKEKGDIPEGYSVSREKKERFSLILESASTNQTSMYLCASSLPIYRGRLTEAFFGQGTRLTVV.

Details on this clonotype: A much bigger clone sits one base away, suggesting this may be a read error. The chain uses TRBV6-1 and TRBJ2-2; D gene unclear. CDR3 length: 15 residues. CDR1 is MNHNS, CDR2 SASEGT, per germline. V lost 3 bases and J 4 bases, leaving 12 bases between the germline ends. CDR3 DNA sequence: TGTGCCAGCAGTGATGCCAGCCCGGGCACCGGGGAGCTGTTTTTT. It translates to CASSDASPGTGELFF.

In its sample, this clonotype was seen many times. The rearrangement links TRBV10-2 to TRBJ2-7; 7 nucleotides agree with TRBD1. The germline V gene encodes CDR1 WSHSY and CDR2 SAAADI. The ends lost 4 bases at V and 8 bases at J; junction bases unmatched: 8. The CDR3 runs 13 residues. The DNA of the CDR3 is TGCGCCAGCAGTGGACAGGGTCAGCACAAGCAGTACTTC. Residues: CASSGQGQHKQYF.

The chain recombines TRBV7-9 with TRBJ1-6; the D gene is possibly TRBD1 (5 bases). CDR3 length: 15 residues. Trimming stripped 0 bases from V and 5 bases from J, with 8 bases between. Germline V lookup: CDR1 SEHNR, CDR2 FQNEAQ (reference sequence). This CDR3 reads CASSLAGTDNSPLHF. CDR3 sequence (DNA): TGTGCCAGCAGCTTAGCAGGGACGGATAATTCACCCCTCCACTTT.

The chain links TRBV18 to TRBJ2-4; either TRBD1 or TRBD2 may supply D (5 bases each). This CDR3 spans 15 amino acids. The germline V and J ends were trimmed by 3 bases and 8 bases, with 17 bases remaining between them. CDR1 is KGHSH and CDR2 is LQKENI in the germline V gene. The CDR3 DNA reads as TGTGCCAGCTCACCGAACCGAGGCCGAGGGGACATTCAGTACTTC. It codes for CASSPNRGRGDIQYF.

This clonotype was detected ten times or more. The CDR3 spells CASSLGPGSGRAQDEQFF. In DNA, the CDR3 is TGTGCCAGCAGCTTAGGGCCGGGGAGCGGGAGGGCCCAGGATGAGCAGTTCTTC. The V call is TRBV11-2, the J call TRBJ2-1; TRBD2 matches 10 bases. The germline gives CDR1 SGHAT, CDR2 FQNNGV. Trimming removed 1 base from V and 8 bases from J; junction bases left unmatched: 14. The CDR3 has 18 amino acids.

Details on this clonotype: This may stem from a read error, because a much larger clone lies one nucleotide away. The rearrangement links TRBV28 to TRBJ2-5; TRBD2 might be the D (5 bases). Germline CDR1 MDHEN, CDR2 SYDVKM. CDR3 length equals 16 residues. Trimming pared 5 bases from V and 5 bases from J, leaving 21 bases between. The CDR3 sequence is CASSGRRGVATETQYF. The CDR3 DNA reads as TGTGCCAGCAGTGGTAGACGGGGAGTGGCGACGGAGACCCAGTACTTC.

This clonotype has more than one count but fewer than ten. This chain connects TRBV10-3 to TRBJ2-1; D tentatively fits TRBD1 or TRBD2 (6 bases each). Germline V gene lookup returns CDR1 ENHRY and CDR2 SYGVKD. The CDR3 length is 19 residues. Trimming left V 3 bases short and J 1 base short, with 22 bases between. CDR3 protein: CAISDGLGGYSESYNEQFF. CDR3 DNA: TGTGCCATCAGTGATGGCTTAGGGGGGTATAGCGAGTCCTACAATGAGCAGTTCTTC.

This clonotype was counted at least ten times. V is TRBV27 and J is TRBJ2-7; no reliable D call. Looked up from germline, CDR1 is MNHEY and CDR2 is SMNVEV (reference sequence). The CDR3 totals 15 residues. The V end lost 4 bases, the J end lost 0 bases, and 13 bases lay between the germline ends. The chain's CDR3 is CASSWAFGISYEQYF. Written as DNA, the CDR3 is TGTGCCAGCAGTTGGGCTTTTGGCATCTCCTACGAGCAGTACTTC.

The chain links TRBV7-9 to TRBJ2-1; perhaps TRBD2 as D (6 bases). Germline loops: CDR1 SEHNR, CDR2 FQNEAQ (reference sequence). V was pared by 1 base and J by 8 bases, with 18 bases between. The CDR3 extends over 16 amino acids. CDR3 coding DNA: TGTGCCAGCAGCTTAGTACGGGGGTCTGAAACTGATGAGCAGTTCTTC. This sequence encodes CASSLVRGSETDEQFF.

The chain carries TRBV28 and TRBJ1-5; D gene unclear. This CDR3 region has 15 residues. Trimming removed 3 bases at V and 0 bases at J, with 9 bases between. Germline V gene sequence: CDR1 MDHEN, CDR2 SYDVKM. CDR3 sequence (DNA): TGTGCCAGCAGTTTGCCCGACAATAGCAATCAGCCCCAGCATTTT. Protein sequence: CASSLPDNSNQPQHF.

This clonotype occurred a few times. The chain carries TRBV11-1 and TRBJ2-1; 10 bases map to TRBD2. The CDR3 consists of 17 residues. From germline, CDR1 is SGHAT and CDR2 FQDESV (reference sequence). V was clipped by 5 bases and J by 9 bases; unmatched bases: 16. This CDR3 is CASSPARLAGDGGEQFF. CDR3 coding DNA: TGTGCCAGCAGCCCGGCGAGGCTAGCGGGAGACGGGGGTGAGCAGTTCTTC. Full variable domain (missing parts from reference TRBV11-1 and TRBJ2-1): EAEVAQSPRYKITEKSQAVAFWCDPISGHATLYWYRQILGQGPELLVQFQDESVVDDSQLPKDRFSAERLKGVDSTLKIQPAELGDSAMYLCASSPARLAGDGGEQFFGPGTRLTVL.

In its sample, this clonotype was seen a few times. The V gene is TRBV5-4, the J gene TRBJ2-3, with 13 bases matching TRBD2. The CDR3 loop spans 19 amino acids. V lost 4 bases, J lost 3 bases, and 14 bases stayed unmatched. The V gene's germline CDR1 is SGHNT and CDR2 YYREEE (reference sequence). For the CDR3, the DNA is TGTGCCAGCAGCCACATACTAGCGGGAGGGCCATTGGTTACAGATACGCAGTATTTT. As protein: CASSHILAGGPLVTDTQYF.

The genes are TRBV6-4 and TRBJ2-5; TRBD2 might be the D (7 bases). V was cut by 4 bases and J by 2 bases, with 14 bases left in between. The CDR3 totals 15 residues. Germline V CDR1 and CDR2: MRHNA, SNTAGT. This CDR3 reads CASSAGAGAQETQYF. CDR3 nucleotides: TGTGCCAGCAGTGCCGGGGCGGGGGCGCAAGAGACCCAGTACTTC.

This clonotype was picked up many times. This chain uses TRBV19 with TRBJ2-1, with D maybe TRBD2 (6 bases). This CDR3 contains 15 residues. Trimming pared 4 bases from V and 4 bases from J, leaving 14 bases between. Germline loops: CDR1 LNHDA, CDR2 SQIVND (reference sequence). Here the CDR3 DNA reads TGTGCCAGTAGTAGGTTGTCTAGCGAGTACAATGAGCAGTTCTTC. Translated, it gives CASSRLSSEYNEQFF. Combining the CDR3 with reference TRBV19 and TRBJ2-1 gives the whole variable domain DGGITQSPKYLFRKEGQNVTLSCEQNLNHDAMYWYRQDPGQGLRLIYYSQIVNDFQKGDIAEGYSVSREKKESFPLTVTSAQKNPTAFYLCASSRLSSEYNEQFFGPGTRLTVL.

This clonotype came up many times. The chain has TRBV19 and TRBJ2-1, with D unresolved. The CDR3 contains 14 residues. Looked up from germline, CDR1 is LNHDA and CDR2 is SQIVND (reference sequence). V lost 6 bases and J lost 9, with 18 bases in between. CDR3: CASSVPSLYPEQFF. The CDR3, as DNA: TGTGCCAGTAGCGTACCATCCCTCTACCCTGAGCAGTTCTTC.

This clonotype has more than one count but fewer than ten. The chain is built from TRBV12-3 or TRBV12-4 and TRBJ2-1; 9 bases agree with TRBD2. This CDR3 is built from 17 residues. Trimming took 6 bases from V and 4 from J; bases not matched to a gene: 13. DNA of the CDR3: TGTGCCAGCAGCTCGAATCGCCTAGCGGGATTTTACAATGAGCAGTTCTTC. Encoded protein: CASSSNRLAGFYNEQFF.

About this clonotype itself: A read error may explain this, as a much larger clone is one base away. The CDR3 loop is CASRGVGYGCTF. As DNA, the CDR3 is TGTGCCAGCAGAGGGGTAGGGTATGGCTGCACCTTC. The chain joins TRBV12-3 or TRBV12-4 to TRBJ1-2, with D perhaps TRBD1 (5 bases). The CDR3 is made up of 12 amino acids.

In its sample, this clonotype was seen a few times. The chain carries TRBV19 and TRBJ2-1, with 9 bases identical to TRBD2. Germline V CDR1 and CDR2: LNHDA, SQIVND (reference sequence). With 7 bases clipped from V and 7 bases from J, the junction kept 11 bases outside the gene matches. The CDR3 runs to 15 residues. CDR3 amino acids: CASNGGRAIWNEQFF. The CDR3 region has the DNA TGTGCCAGTAATGGCGGGAGGGCCATTTGGAATGAGCAGTTCTTC.